A single sample is the source of the 20 T cell receptor beta chains below, sequenced in a study of CXCR3-negative and CXCR3-positive naive CD8 T cells. Libraries of TRB cDNA were made by 5' RACE and carried UMIs. TCRdb derives one entry per CDR3 protein from the 5' RACE reads, leaving out DNA. The table lists 50,000 to 65,000 distinct CDR3 sequences. Specimen: naive CXCR3- CD8+ T cells from blood. Subset in this sample: CD45RO-CCR7+CD27+CD95- naive CD8+ T cells lacking CXCR3 (TNR3-). The receptors stem from a human donor in good health. Some clones in this sample may be carry-over from other donors' samples.

J is TRBJ2-1 and V is TRBV28. The CDR3 is made up of 14 amino acids. Germline CDR1 is MDHEN and CDR2 is SYDVKM. The CDR3 region is CAAGVGSTYNEQFF.

This chain connects TRBV6-2 or TRBV6-3 to TRBJ2-7; TCRdb's D call of TRBD1 is untestable without DNA. Germline V gene sequence: CDR1 MNHEY, CDR2 SVGEGT. The CDR3 is 12 residues long. This CDR3 reads CASSYRDYEQYF.

The chain has TRBV25-1 and TRBJ1-1. The V gene's germline CDR1 is MGHDK and CDR2 SYGVNS. The CDR3 has 14 residues. The CDR3 region is CATVGGRRNTEAFF.

This rearrangement joins TRBV6-2 or TRBV6-3 to TRBJ2-7; TCRdb calls TRBD1, which cannot be checked without DNA. Germline V gene lookup returns CDR1 MNHEY and CDR2 SVGEGT. The CDR3 spans 15 residues. The CDR3 sequence is CASSSGTGEVYEQYF.

The chain employs TRBV6-5 and TRBJ2-7; TCRdb selects TRBD1, and the lack of DNA leaves this call unchecked. This CDR3 has 14 residues. The V gene's germline CDR1 is MNHEY and CDR2 SVGAGI. The CDR3 loop is CASSSAASGAEQYF.

V gene TRBV6-5 combines with J gene TRBJ2-1; with no DNA, the TCRdb D assignment of TRBD2 cannot be verified. Germline V CDR1 and CDR2: MNHEY, SVGAGI. The CDR3 length is 16 residues. The CDR3 loop is CASSFLTSGSYNEQFF.

This rearrangement joins TRBV29-1 to TRBJ2-1; there is no DNA to check the TCRdb D call of TRBD2. This CDR3 region has 14 residues. Germline V gene data show CDR1 as SQVTM and CDR2 as ANQGSEA. CDR3: CSVGGQREYNEQFF.

This rearrangement joins TRBV3-1 to TRBJ2-3; TCRdb selects TRBD2, and the lack of DNA leaves this call unchecked. The CDR3 has 18 residues. Germline lookup yields CDR1 LGHDT and CDR2 YNNKEL (reference sequence). This CDR3 reads CASSHATPSAGGSDTQYF.

V is TRBV7-6 and J is TRBJ2-2; the TRBD1 assignment by TCRdb is unverifiable without DNA. Germline V CDR1 and CDR2: SGHVS, FNYEAQ. The CDR3 contains 16 residues. The CDR3 loop is CASSSGTGGWTGELFF.

The V call is TRBV20-1, the J call TRBJ2-1; TCRdb designates TRBD2, a call that cannot be tested without DNA. CDR1 and CDR2 (germline): DFQATT, SNEGSKA (reference sequence). The CDR3 is 13 amino acids. The CDR3 protein is CSARGLPDNEQFF.

The chain joins TRBV6-5 to TRBJ2-1; no DNA is available, so the TRBD1 call from TCRdb remains unchecked. The CDR3 extends over 14 amino acids. CDR1 is MNHEY, CDR2 SVGAGI, per germline. The CDR3 sequence is CASSYSPGYNEQFF.

The rearrangement joins TRBV7-9 to TRBJ1-4; absent DNA, TCRdb's TRBD1 call cannot be checked. Germline-derived CDR1 and CDR2 are SEHNR and FQNEAQ (reference sequence). The CDR3 totals 16 residues. This CDR3 reads CASSVDTGLANEKLFF.

CDR3 residues: CSVTGSGQGPTLGEQFF. The V and J genes are TRBV29-1 and TRBJ2-1; TCRdb designates TRBD1, a call that cannot be tested without DNA. This CDR3 has 17 residues. CDR1 and CDR2 (germline): SQVTM, ANQGSEA.

The chain is built from TRBV4-3 and TRBJ2-7; there is no DNA to check the TCRdb D call of TRBD1. The CDR3 is 16 amino acids. Germline CDR1 LGHNA, CDR2 YSLEER. The CDR3 loop is CASSQDRLQGAYEQYF.

The V call is TRBV7-9, the J call TRBJ2-7. Germline V gene sequence: CDR1 SEHNR, CDR2 FQNEAQ (reference sequence). The CDR3 has 15 residues. The CDR3 protein is CASSLESGTAYEQYF.

The chain recombines TRBV29-1 with TRBJ2-1; TCRdb reports TRBD2, a call that lacks DNA to check it against. CDR1 and CDR2 (germline): SQVTM, ANQGSEA. The length of the CDR3 is 15 residues. The CDR3 loop reads CSVDPGLADYNEQFF.

The V gene is TRBV28, the J gene TRBJ2-3; with no DNA, the TCRdb D assignment of TRBD1 cannot be verified. The CDR3 has 14 amino acids. Per germline, CDR1 MDHEN and CDR2 SYDVKM. The CDR3 sequence: CASSLYTGADTQYF.

The rearrangement links TRBV21-1 to TRBJ2-7; TCRdb's assignment of TRBD1 cannot be checked, as there is no DNA. TRBV21-1 is a pseudogene segment. The CDR3 is made up of 15 amino acids. The CDR3 reads CASPNPGGETHEQYF.

The chain employs TRBV9 and TRBJ2-4; TCRdb picks TRBD1, but there is no DNA to check that call. CDR1 is SGDLS, CDR2 YYNGEE, per germline. The CDR3 runs to 16 residues. CDR3 amino acids: CASSVVPRIAKNIQYF.

The chain uses TRBV28 and TRBJ2-1; TCRdb picks TRBD2, but there is no DNA to check that call. This CDR3 has 19 amino acids. From germline, CDR1 is MDHEN and CDR2 SYDVKM. CDR3 sequence: CASSFNANAPSGGYNEQFF. The whole variable domain, filled in from reference TRBV28 and TRBJ2-1, reads DVKVTQSSRYLVKRTGEKVFLECVQDMDHENMFWYRQDPGLGLRLIYFSYDVKMKEKGDIPEGYSVSREKKERFSLILESASTNQTSMYLCASSFNANAPSGGYNEQFFGPGTRLTVL.